This entry lists 14 T cell receptor beta chains sequenced from one sample in a study of OX40 agonist ivuxolimab in advanced cancers. Libraries were prepared by immunoSEQ multiplex PCR; TCRdb keeps only in-frame clonotypes and omits some of them. The sample consists of about 89,000 clones, 86% of them appearing once. The input for sequencing was CD4+ or CD8+ T cells sorted from blood, taken in a trial of the OX40 agonist ivuxolimab. The receptors come from an adult with an advanced solid tumor such as melanoma, head and neck, liver or kidney cancer.

The chain couples TRBV5-1 to TRBJ2-1; TRBD2 agrees at 7 bases. From germline, CDR1 is SGHRS and CDR2 YFSETQ. The CDR3 contains 15 residues. After removal of 0 bases from V and 11 bases from J, the junction contained 11 bases not matched to a gene. CDR3: CASSLADGGGRKQFF. The CDR3 nucleotides are TGCGCCAGCAGCTTGGCCGATGGGGGAGGGCGAAAGCAGTTCTTC.

The genes are TRBV5-1 and TRBJ2-1; D tentatively fits TRBD1 or TRBD2 (5 bases each). From germline, CDR1 is SGHRS and CDR2 YFSETQ. V lost 3 bases to trimming and J lost 4 bases, with 14 bases between them. The CDR3 is 15 amino acids. CDR3 sequence (DNA): TGCGCCAGCAGCTCCCCCGGGGACCCTTACAATGAGCAGTTCTTC. It codes for CASSSPGDPYNEQFF.

V gene TRBV19 combines with J gene TRBJ2-1; no clear D. Germline V CDR1 and CDR2: LNHDA, SQIVND (reference sequence). The CDR3 contains 12 residues. V lost 7 bases and J lost 5, with 9 bases in between. The CDR3: CASMASDNEQFF. The CDR3 region has the DNA TGTGCCAGTATGGCGTCAGACAATGAGCAGTTCTTC.

This chain joins TRBV14 and TRBJ2-5; TRBD1 matches 7 bases. V gave up 3 bases and J gave up 1 base; unmatched junction bases: 2. Per the germline V gene, CDR1 is SGHDN and CDR2 is FVKESK. The CDR3 is 14 residues long. In nucleotides, the CDR3 is TGTGCCAGCAGCCACAGGGGGTTCCAAGAGACCCAGTACTTC. Encoded protein: CASSHRGFQETQYF.

This clone has only one observation. The rearrangement links TRBV6-1 to TRBJ2-7; perhaps D is TRBD1 or TRBD2 (5 bases each). V was pared by 2 bases and J by 2 bases, with 16 bases between. The germline V gene encodes CDR1 MNHNS and CDR2 SASEGT. This CDR3 is 16 amino acids long. In nucleotides, the CDR3 is TGTGCCAGCAGTGAATTCGCTGGGGACCCCGCCTACGAGCAGTACTTC. Its protein is CASSEFAGDPAYEQYF.

This chain joins TRBV7-6 and TRBJ1-3; D unclear. Germline-derived CDR1 and CDR2 are SGHVS and FNYEAQ. The CDR3 length is 13 residues. Deletions cut 2 bases from V and 4 bases from J, with 6 bases between. The DNA of the CDR3 is TGTGCCAGCAGCTTATTATCAGGAAACACCATATATTTT. It specifies CASSLLSGNTIYF.

V is TRBV7-2 and J is TRBJ2-5; no definite D call. Germline lookup yields CDR1 SGHTA and CDR2 FQGNSA. The CDR3 consists of 12 residues. Between the trimmed V and J ends, which lost 5 bases and 4 bases, there was a span of 8 bases. This chain's CDR3 is CASSPYGETQYF. CDR3 in DNA: TGTGCCAGCAGCCCCTACGGAGAGACCCAGTACTTC.

The CDR3 protein is CASSPGQGARLTGELFF. The CDR3 DNA sequence: TGCGCCAGCAGCCCGGGACAGGGGGCGCGACTCACCGGGGAGCTGTTTTTT. The rearrangement joins TRBV5-1 to TRBJ2-2; 12 bases are shared with TRBD1. The trim removed 4 bases at V and 4 bases at J, leaving 8 bases unmatched. Germline lookup yields CDR1 SGHRS and CDR2 YFSETQ. This CDR3 comprises 17 residues.

The DNA of the CDR3 is TGTGCCAGCAGCTTCACGGGACAGGGGGCCGGGGACTATGGCTACACCTTC. This translates into CASSFTGQGAGDYGYTF. This sequence joins TRBV7-9 and TRBJ1-2; 12 bases agree with TRBD1. Trimming took 3 bases from V and 3 from J; bases not matched to a gene: 8. The length of the CDR3 is 17 residues. The V gene's germline CDR1 is SEHNR and CDR2 FQNEAQ (reference sequence).

The rearrangement joins TRBV6-5 to TRBJ1-1; TRBD1 matches 7 bases. Germline lookup yields CDR1 MNHEY and CDR2 SVGAGI. V lost 6 bases and J lost 3; bases outside the gene matches: 1. The CDR3 has 12 amino acids. CDR3 nucleotides: TGTGCCAGCAGAACAGGGGACACTGAAGCTTTCTTT. Encoded protein: CASRTGDTEAFF.

The chain has TRBV30 and TRBJ2-5; D not resolved. The closer fit of TRBJ2-7 to the DNA end suggests the J call may be wrong. This CDR3 has 13 residues. Germline V lookup: CDR1 GTSNPN, CDR2 SVGIG (reference sequence). CDR3 residues: CAWGLGPTYEQYF. CDR3 coding DNA: TGTGCCTGGGGTTTGGGCCCAACCTACGAGCAGTACTTC.

The V and J genes are TRBV5-4 and TRBJ2-5; 9 bases agree with TRBD1. CDR1 and CDR2 (germline): SGHNT, YYREEE (reference sequence). The junction had 8 bases not matched to a gene; V was cut back by 3 bases and J by 5 bases. The CDR3 covers 15 residues. CDR3 sequence (DNA): TGTGCCAGCAGCTCCAGACAGGGGGGAAGGGAGACCCAGTACTTC. This translates into CASSSRQGGRETQYF.

The chain employs TRBV27 and TRBJ2-3; D might be TRBD2 (6 bases). Germline V gene lookup returns CDR1 MNHEY and CDR2 SMNVEV (reference sequence). V was trimmed by 1 base and J by 1 base, leaving 12 bases between them. The CDR3 has 16 amino acids. In DNA, the CDR3 is TGTGCCAGCAGTTTATATCCGGGACTTGGCACAGATACGCAGTATTTT. This gives the protein CASSLYPGLGTDTQYF.

The chain joins TRBV27 to TRBJ1-2, with TRBD1 matching 10 bases. V lost 5 bases to trimming and J lost 2 bases; unmatched junction nucleotides: 14. CDR3 length: 18 residues. Germline V CDR1 and CDR2: MNHEY, SMNVEV (reference sequence). Written as DNA, the CDR3 is TGTGCCAGCAGTCCACGACAGGGGGCGCATTTTTCGAACTATGGCTACACCTTC. The encoded protein is CASSPRQGAHFSNYGYTF.